The source of this TCR beta chain is a study of CD8 T cells in Susac syndrome (dated by TCRdb to the late 2010s). The study in broad terms: Whether CD8+ T cell activation and differentiation in Susac syndrome was antigen driven was tested using repertoire sequencing. The study compared CD8+ T cell repertoire clonality among about a dozen healthy donors, approximately 14 Susac syndrome patients and fewer than 19 multiple sclerosis patients. Broader findings and caveats from the paper: The study acknowledged that relatively few individuals were included in the TCR sequencing and HLA analysis.

RNA was extracted with the RNeasy kit and about 0.45 to 1 ug was reverse transcribed using random hexamers. The immunoSEQ multiplex PCR assay, covering 54 Vbeta and 13 Jbeta segments, was used to amplify TCR beta CDR3 regions. Bias from PCR amplification was corrected by using a synthetic template baseline for primer optimization and for computational correction. The paper's processing steps were these. Reads were assigned to V, D and J genes according to IMGT and analyzed in immunoSEQ Analyzer, with only productive sequences retained. To calculate clonality, Shannon entropy was normalized by log2 of the number of productive unique sequences and then subtracted from one. For each patient and control, public and private clones were evaluated among the 100 most prevalent clones. A clone was defined as Susac-specific if it was absent from the healthy and MS cohorts, from over a thousand published viral clones and from other ImmuneACCESS disease sequences. TCRdb handled the public reads itself, with Q25 trimming in fastp and clone calling in MiXCR, and kept productive beta chains. Here each entry gathers all rows of one CDR3 protein and keeps the most common genes and DNA. TCRdb, not the authors, supplied the V and J calls. The sample includes 100,000 or so distinct CDR3 sequences, with just under 95% observed a single time. The ten largest clonotypes hold over 0.1% of the sample.

Peripheral blood CD8+ and CD4+ T cells from healthy donors, Susac syndrome patients and multiple sclerosis patients were profiled using high-throughput TCR beta sequencing. The healthy donors served as controls matched for age and sex. Bulk CD8+ and CD4+ T cells were purified magnetically by negative isolation, whereas CD8+ TEMRA cells were enriched by FACS. Blood was collected in EDTA tubes and processed within 24 hours, with PBMCs isolated through density gradient centrifugation. PBMCs destined for TCR sequencing were cryopreserved in liquid nitrogen and later thawed in a 37 °C water bath. The sorted or isolated CD4+, CD8+ and CD8+ TEMRA cells had a purity of 90% or higher. Concerning this clonotype itself: Its antigen is unknown. Per-nucleotide qualities are absent, and no much larger clonotype sits a single base away.

From the cysteine up to the phenylalanine, the CDR3 has a length of 15 residues. Just CDR3 DNA is preserved here, 45 bases in frame from base 1. CDR1 SNHLY and CDR2 FYNNEI are derived from the germline V gene. V is trimmed back by 7 bases and J by 7 bases, and the junction contains 14 bases that no gene match accounts for. This sequence uses TRBV2 and TRBJ2-7; TRBD1 agrees with 9 junctional bases. The sequencing input was CD8+ T cells from PBMCs. The TCR sequence derives from a human donor in good health. The CDR3 region has the sequence CASMVTDRGLGEQYF. The bases are TGTGCCAGCATGGTAACGGACAGGGGACTCGGGGAGCAGTACTTC.